The clone carrying this T cell receptor (beta chain) was detected ten times or more. The sample belongs to a study of Graves' ophthalmopathy and Graves' hyperthyroidism. The sequenced template was RNA, covering the TCR beta CDR3 region. In the first round, RT-PCR was carried out with HTBI primers, and a multiplex PCR formed the second round. MiXCR, run by TCRdb on the multiplex PCR reads, gives a single entry per CDR3 protein. The repertoire holds 600,000 to 650,000 distinct CDR3 sequences, 22% seen once, with approximately 7% in the top ten. In this cohort's terms, stable hyperthyroidism meant no ophthalmopathy by 18 months of follow-up. Germline V lookup: CDR1 PRHDT, CDR2 FYEKMQ (reference sequence). V shed 2 bases, J shed 3 bases, and the junction held 3 bases outside the gene matches. The CDR3 is made up of 16 amino acids.

The TCR originated in a woman under 30 with stable Graves' hyperthyroidism. Some clones in this sample may be carry-over from other donors' samples. The V gene is TRBV13, the J gene TRBJ2-2; 10 bases align to TRBD2. Sequenced material: peripheral blood. CDR3 sequence: CASSLRLAGHTGELFF. The CDR3 DNA reads TGTGCCAGCAGCTTACGACTAGCGGGTCACACCGGGGAGCTGTTTTTT.